This T cell receptor (beta chain) was observed in a study of radiotherapy plus CTLA-4 blockade in lung cancer. Here immunoSEQ multiplex PCR was the method, and the copy in TCRdb shows in-frame clones only, minus some. This table has around 110,000 clones, about 90% appearing once. The study treated chemo-refractory metastatic non-small-cell lung cancer patients with focal radiation plus ipilimumab CTLA-4 blockade. The V end was cut by 0 bases, the J end by 1 base, with 10 bases between. The CDR3 runs to 16 residues. CDR1 and CDR2 from the germline V gene are SGDLS and YYNGEE. The V call is TRBV9, the J call TRBJ2-2; D tentatively reads TRBD1 or TRBD2 (5 bases each). The origin of this receptor is a human donor with non-small cell lung cancer that progressed on radiotherapy plus ipilimumab. The input for sequencing was peripheral blood, taken from a patient treated with radiotherapy plus ipilimumab. The CDR3 is CASSVAGTVNTGELFF. In nucleotides, the CDR3 is TGTGCCAGCAGCGTAGCCGGGACGGTGAACACCGGGGAGCTGTTTTTT.